The present T cell receptor beta chain was sequenced within a study of shared clonotypes between healthy human individuals (dated by TCRdb to about 2020). Notes on the research overall: The cohort included three men and two women between 18 and 49 years of age. The study deeply sequenced blood TCR repertoires of five healthy adults to estimate repertoire size and the extent of clonotype sharing between individuals. To increase sequencing depth and limit assay-specific biases, different laboratories used diverse techniques to prepare libraries and sequence TCR repertoires. Between about 0.9 and 9 billion PBMCs per donor were obtained by leukapheresis. What the authors observed across the whole study: Because the study included only a small number of donors, the genetic and exposure-history diversity represented was limited. Sampling was restricted to blood, and TCR repertoires in tissues likely differ from the TCR repertoires found in blood. Based on pairwise subsampling, the degree of clonotype sharing among donors was expected to be affected by sequencing depth.

Using the deep immunoSEQ assay, TCR CDR3 regions were amplified from genomic DNA by multiplex PCR. Extracted genomic DNA from each cell subset was distributed evenly across all wells of several immunoSEQ 96-well plates, and each plate was treated as a replicate. For unsorted PBMC, around 0.3 ug genomic DNA, equal to 25,000 to 35,000 T cell genomes, was loaded into each replicate PCR. Unsorted PBMC genomic DNA was sequenced across ten immunoSEQ deep assay plates. Purified libraries were quantified with a Qubit 3.0 fluorometer, sized on a Bioanalyzer 2100, and re-quantified with the KAPA Library Quantification kit. A separate single-read 150-cycle Illumina NextSeq 550 flow cell was used to sequence each immunoSEQ 96-well plate. The original methods were these. Because only junctional sequences without quality scores were contained in the immunoSEQ output, filtering matching that applied to full-length reads could not be performed. To assign V/J genes and CDR3, sequences were annotated using PyIR, a Python wrapper for IgBLAST v1.9, with IMGT germline references. Reads were removed for weak V/J assignments (E-value above 1e-6), missing CDR3, stop codons, out-of-frame junctions, or ambiguous translated residues. A V3J clonotype was defined by an identical inferred V gene, J gene, and CDR3 amino acid sequence. To compute the percentage overlap between repertoires, the number of shared unique clonotypes was divided by the size of the smaller repertoire. Richness of each repertoire was evaluated using RTK rarefaction, the Chao1 estimator, and Recon v2.1 estimates of unobserved clonotypes. TCRdb took over this immuneACCESS table, retaining in-frame rearrangements with V and J assigned. Such tables are incomplete; in checked studies, under half of the missing clones stem from an unresolved V gene, and the remainder is unexplained. The V and J calls and clone size are taken from that table; D and trimming were inferred from the DNA. The table for this sample lists about 490,000 clones; around 85% of them were counted only once. The ten largest clones represent more than 9.5% of the sample.

A remark on this clone: There is no known antigen for this receptor. No much larger clone is present one base from it, and per-base qualities are unavailable. In the same sample, other DNA sequences code for this CDR3.

CDR1 is given as SGHAT and CDR2 as FQNNGV, both from the germline V gene. The CDR3 spans 14 residues, from the cysteine through the phenylalanine. The kept DNA is CDR3 alone, 42 bases in frame from the first base. The donors were healthy, HIV-negative adults who had no recently reported acute infections or vaccinations. Every donor was a Caucasian adult residing in Nashville, Tennessee, USA. For unsorted samples, roughly 81 million PBMCs were counted and genomic DNA was extracted with the QIAamp DNA Blood Mini kit. Blood was collected by leukapheresis, and PBMCs were isolated by Ficoll-Histopaque density gradient centrifugation and then cryopreserved in liquid nitrogen vapor phase.

Sequencing used PBMCs. The V gene is TRBV11-2 and the J gene is TRBJ2-5; possibly the D gene is TRBD2, per 6 matching bases. The last part of the DNA fits TRBJ2-7 better; the J call may be wrong. This clonotype was sampled from a woman aged 40 to 49 in good health. Some clones in this sample may be carry-over from other donors' samples. The DNA sequence follows: TGTGCCAGCAGCGTACCGGGACTCACCTACGAGCAGTACTTC. It codes for CASSVPGLTYEQYF.